These T cell receptor beta chains were read from a single sample in a study of regulatory dendritic cells for organ transplantation. Produced via immunoSEQ multiplex PCR; TCRdb's table is partial and in-frame only. Of around 10,000 clones listed, more than 55% were seen once; the top ten hold under 20%. The sequenced sample was memory CD8+ T cells from blood. The receptors shown here come from a human donor in good health. CDR3s leave out the opening cysteine and the closing phenylalanine or tryptophan. Each record gives: J gene, V gene, CDR3 protein.

J: TRBJ2-3
V: TRBV5-5
CDR3: ASSLGLGPDTDTQY

J: TRBJ2-5
V: TRBV7-9
CDR3: ASSLDRGGYAETQY

J: TRBJ1-5
V: TRBV6-4
CDR3: ASSLTGDANQPQH

J: TRBJ2-4
V: TRBV19
CDR3: ASSGDLAKNIQY

J: TRBJ2-3
V: TRBV9
CDR3: ASSVGQAVDTQY

J: TRBJ2-5
V: TRBV27
CDR3: ASSLTSSLETQY

J: TRBJ2-1
V: TRBV10-3
CDR3: AISESGAGVNNEQF

J: TRBJ1-1
V: TRBV4-3
CDR3: ASSQDDRTGREAF

J: TRBJ1-2
V: TRBV27
CDR3: ASSHRDSRTYGYT

J: TRBJ1-4
V: TRBV15
CDR3: ATSRGDSGGKLF

J: TRBJ2-7
V: TRBV5-1
CDR3: ASSLEGSNLYEQY

J: TRBJ2-2
V: TRBV19
CDR3: ASSTNYSGRKNTGELF

J: TRBJ2-2
V: TRBV27
CDR3: ASSSGTIGELF

J: TRBJ2-5
V: TRBV27
CDR3: ASSRQGAETQY

J: TRBJ1-4
V: TRBV15
CDR3: ATSTPGSLNEKLF

J: TRBJ2-3
V: TRBV2
CDR3: ASSEVRGGATDTQY

J: TRBJ2-7
V: TRBV18
CDR3: ASSPIRQGAVYEQY

J: TRBJ2-7
V: TRBV11-2
CDR3: ASSGGGAEQY

J: TRBJ2-7
V: TRBV19
CDR3: ASSTHRDGTYEQY

J: TRBJ2-3
V: TRBV4-2
CDR3: ASSQMEGATDTQY

J: TRBJ1-1
V: TRBV29-1
CDR3: SVIPGQGLNTEAF

J: TRBJ1-5
V: TRBV12-5
CDR3: ASGLGLQGDQPQH

J: TRBJ2-5
V: TRBV23-1
CDR3: ASSQPAVGTQY

J: TRBJ1-1
V: TRBV10-3
CDR3: AIKSRDGNTEAF

J: TRBJ1-2
V: TRBV6-5
CDR3: ASSEGTGGIYGYT

J: TRBJ1-5
V: TRBV15
CDR3: ATSRGRDANQPQH

J: TRBJ1-2
V: TRBV7-8
CDR3: ASSLAISANYGYT

J: TRBJ2-3
V: TRBV11-2
CDR3: ASSFLGREGTDTQY

J: TRBJ1-2
V: TRBV6-5
CDR3: ASSLLGWAGTYGYT

J: TRBJ2-7
V: TRBV4-3
CDR3: ASSQTLLAGDLYEQY

J: TRBJ2-7
V: TRBV14
CDR3: ASSRHYEQY

J: TRBJ1-2
V: TRBV4-1
CDR3: ASSQEDRPGHGYT

J: TRBJ2-5
V: TRBV21-1
CDR3: AIPGRETQY

J: TRBJ1-5
V: TRBV28
CDR3: ASSDITQGSQPQH

J: TRBJ1-1
V: TRBV18
CDR3: ASSPETGVNTEAF

J: TRBJ2-6
V: TRBV4-3
CDR3: ASSQDRLFGANVLT

J: TRBJ1-2
V: TRBV11-3
CDR3: ASSFASGLLVGYT

J: TRBJ2-1
V: TRBV5-1
CDR3: ASSLNRYDEQF

J: TRBJ2-7
V: TRBV9
CDR3: ASSVIASGYEQY

J: TRBJ2-7
V: TRBV4-2
CDR3: ASSQALTGESHEQY

J: TRBJ2-7
V: TRBV19
CDR3: ASSLDSSYEQY

J: TRBJ1-6
V: TRBV5-6
CDR3: ASSPGDNSPLH

J: TRBJ2-1
V: TRBV7-6
CDR3: ASSFLTVTWAQSDSHNEQF

J: TRBJ2-5
V: TRBV7-9
CDR3: ASSPGVDRAGLRTQY

J: TRBJ2-3
V: TRBV29-1
CDR3: SVLSGSSPTDTQY

J: TRBJ2-3
V: TRBV9
CDR3: ASGREVPDTQY

J: TRBJ2-7
V: TRBV15
CDR3: ATSRGSAEQY

J: TRBJ2-1
V: TRBV27
CDR3: ASSNSYNEQF

J: TRBJ2-7
V: TRBV4-2
CDR3: ASSQVNQGTEQY

J: TRBJ1-3
V: TRBV13
CDR3: ASSWSPSQGPGNTIY

J: TRBJ2-5
V: TRBV18
CDR3: ASSPTQIMETQY